This is a list of T cell receptor beta chains from one sample in a study of long-term antiretroviral therapy in people with HIV. Clones were read by immunoSEQ multiplex PCR, and TCRdb kept only the in-frame ones, dropping some. The sample carries about 16,000 clones, less than 80% recorded once. Here the sequenced sample was unsorted PBMCs, taken 1.5 years before starting antiretroviral therapy. These receptors all come from a woman aged 50 to 65 with HIV. CDR3s leave out the opening cysteine and the closing phenylalanine or tryptophan. Where a row states a size, it is once, few, many or the class of an expanded clone; other rows omit it.

CDR3: ASSQTGTYGYT
J: TRBJ1-2
size: few
V: TRBV5-1

CDR3: AIGPQADKNIQY
J: TRBJ2-4
size: -
V: TRBV10-3

CDR3: ASRMNTEAF
J: TRBJ1-1
size: once
V: TRBV6-5

CDR3: ASSMNEGGTEAF
J: TRBJ1-1
size: -
V: TRBV19

CDR3: ASSPGTGRDQPQH
J: TRBJ1-5
size: -
V: TRBV19

CDR3: AIKDSRSSYNEQF
J: TRBJ2-1
size: once
V: TRBV10-3

CDR3: ASSEDPGGRSSPLH
J: TRBJ1-6
size: -
V: TRBV10-1

CDR3: ASSLFGGGRNTGELF
J: TRBJ2-2
size: -
V: TRBV7-2

CDR3: AGLTRDSYNEQF
J: TRBJ2-1
size: -
V: TRBV2

CDR3: ASSSDATILNEQY
J: TRBJ2-7
size: once
V: TRBV5-1

CDR3: ASSPSLAQGGYGYT
J: TRBJ1-2
size: few
V: TRBV9

CDR3: ASSREPTGTTEAF
J: TRBJ1-1
size: -
V: TRBV4-1

CDR3: AISESGTSGGNTQY
J: TRBJ2-3
size: -
V: TRBV10-3

CDR3: ASSTGLALH
J: TRBJ1-6
size: -
V: TRBV25-1

CDR3: ASSGETNIQY
J: TRBJ2-4
size: -
V: TRBV2

CDR3: ASSPLAGGNTGELF
J: TRBJ2-2
size: -
V: TRBV6-6

CDR3: ASGLMGGPTDTQY
J: TRBJ2-3
size: -
V: TRBV12-5

CDR3: ASSVSGESSYEQY
J: TRBJ2-7
size: medium-sized
V: TRBV7-8

CDR3: ASSAYGGAYTGELF
J: TRBJ2-2
size: -
V: TRBV6-1

CDR3: ASSIGPGLTQPQH
J: TRBJ1-5
size: medium-sized
V: TRBV19

CDR3: ASSDGPTTVDSNQPQH
J: TRBJ1-5
size: -
V: TRBV2

CDR3: ASSAPGAETQY
J: TRBJ2-5
size: once
V: TRBV6-5

CDR3: ASSVGFSGNTIY
J: TRBJ1-3
size: -
V: TRBV7-8

CDR3: ASSEARDSYNSPLH
J: TRBJ1-6
size: few
V: TRBV6-1

CDR3: ASSSTGGMGNEQF
J: TRBJ2-1
size: -
V: TRBV7-9

CDR3: SGLRGKETQY
J: TRBJ2-5
size: -
V: TRBV29-1

CDR3: ASSFLAGYEQF
J: TRBJ2-1
size: -
V: TRBV27

CDR3: ASSLRTGTNGYT
J: TRBJ1-2
size: few
V: TRBV6-1

CDR3: AIRGEGNQPQH
J: TRBJ1-5
size: -
V: TRBV10-3

CDR3: ASSKWDNTDTQY
J: TRBJ2-3
size: -
V: TRBV19

CDR3: ASSDSNQGNEQF
J: TRBJ2-1
size: once
V: TRBV10-2

CDR3: ASSLGTVGQPQH
J: TRBJ1-5
size: -
V: TRBV5-8

CDR3: ASSPRHYSPLH
J: TRBJ1-6
size: few
V: TRBV27

CDR3: ASSPLEEESGAF
J: TRBJ1-1
size: -
V: TRBV18

CDR3: ASRSHRGLNTEAF
J: TRBJ1-1
size: -
V: TRBV27

CDR3: ASSTGTGATGNTIY
J: TRBJ1-3
size: -
V: TRBV18

CDR3: ASSVPGLDTDTQY
J: TRBJ2-3
size: -
V: TRBV5-1

CDR3: ASSSMTTSTDTQY
J: TRBJ2-3
size: -
V: TRBV9

CDR3: ASSEGQGGFYGYT
J: TRBJ1-2
size: -
V: TRBV6-1

CDR3: ASSPEADTQY
J: TRBJ2-3
size: -
V: TRBV5-1

CDR3: AGSRGMWGYGYT
J: TRBJ1-2
size: -
V: TRBV30

CDR3: ASSYPGTNTQY
J: TRBJ2-5
size: -
V: TRBV6-5

CDR3: ASSAMQETQY
J: TRBJ2-5
size: -
V: TRBV9

CDR3: ASGLVASGNTIY
J: TRBJ1-3
size: -
V: TRBV12-5

CDR3: ASSFGNTEAF
J: TRBJ1-1
size: -
V: TRBV5-1

CDR3: ASSPTGVYGYT
J: TRBJ1-2
size: -
V: TRBV5-6

CDR3: ANGVGRETQY
J: TRBJ2-5
size: once
V: TRBV10-2

CDR3: ASRINRGSEAF
J: TRBJ1-1
size: medium-sized
V: TRBV19

CDR3: ASSLIRSETQY
J: TRBJ2-5
size: -
V: TRBV7-3

CDR3: ASSLRTGETQY
J: TRBJ2-5
size: once
V: TRBV7-9

CDR3: ASSQGRVADQPQH
J: TRBJ1-5
size: -
V: TRBV4-1

CDR3: ASSSGQGEGRETQY
J: TRBJ2-5
size: -
V: TRBV11-2

CDR3: ASSSDNNSPLH
J: TRBJ1-6
size: -
V: TRBV5-1

CDR3: ASSSLVVGPTDTQY
J: TRBJ2-3
size: -
V: TRBV27